Each of the 16 T cell receptor beta chains below was sequenced from the same sample in a study of Graves' ophthalmopathy and Graves' hyperthyroidism. Amplification from RNA transcripts yielded the TCR beta CDR3 regions. HTBI primers primed a first-round RT-PCR, and a second-round multiplex PCR followed. A single record per CDR3 protein comes from TCRdb applying MiXCR to the multiplex PCR reads. Counted here are around 660,000 distinct CDR3 sequences, about 41% occurring once; the ten biggest clones make up roughly 3.5%. The specimen sequenced was peripheral blood. The receptors shown here come from an adult man with Graves' ophthalmopathy.

This clonotype was recorded many times. The rearrangement joins TRBV11-2 to TRBJ2-5, with 8 bases that match TRBD2. There are 14 residues in the CDR3. The V and J ends lost 2 bases and 3 bases, in that order; junction bases with no gene match: 2. Germline V gives CDR1 SGHAT, CDR2 FQNNGV. The CDR3 DNA is TGTGCCAGCAGCTTATCAGCGGGGGAAGAGACCCAGTACTTC. It yields the protein CASSLSAGEETQYF.

The rearrangement uses TRBV25-1 and TRBJ1-6; 9 nucleotides agree with TRBD1. CDR3 length equals 14 residues. Trimming removed 6 bases from V and 13 bases from J; junction bases left unmatched: 10. Germline lookup yields CDR1 MGHDK and CDR2 SYGVNS. CDR3 coding DNA: TGTGCCAGCAGCGGCCGGGACAGGGAGGCGCCCCTCCACTTT. This encodes CASSGRDREAPLHF.

The chain uses TRBV6-1 and TRBJ2-7, with 11 bases fitting TRBD1. Germline loops: CDR1 MNHNS, CDR2 SASEGT. The CDR3 extends over 15 amino acids. V was clipped by 5 bases and J by 3 bases; unmatched bases: 6. The CDR3 here is CASSTLDRGLYEQYF. The CDR3 region has the DNA TGTGCCAGCAGTACCTTGGACAGGGGGCTCTACGAGCAGTACTTC.

This rearrangement joins TRBV15 to TRBJ1-5; 7 bases align to TRBD1. V trimming: 2 bases; J trimming: 2 bases; junction bases outside the gene matches: 3. The germline CDR1 and CDR2 sequences are LNHNV and YYDKDF (reference sequence). This CDR3 is 15 amino acids long. This CDR3 reads CATSRYGQGNQPQHF. CDR3 bases: TGTGCCACCAGCAGATATGGACAGGGCAATCAGCCCCAGCATTTT. The whole variable domain, filled in from reference TRBV15 and TRBJ1-5, reads DAMVIQNPRYQVTQFGKPVTLSCSQTLNHNVMYWYQQKSSQAPKLLFHYYDKDFNNEADTPDNFQSRRPNTSFCFLDIRSPGLGDTAMYLCATSRYGQGNQPQHFGDGTRLSIL.

This clonotype was detected many times. The V and J genes are TRBV29-1 and TRBJ1-1; 7 bases fit TRBD1. This CDR3 contains 11 residues. V shed 7 bases and J 6 bases; nucleotides not matched to a gene: 5. Germline-derived CDR1 and CDR2 are SQVTM and ANQGSEA. In DNA form, the CDR3 reads TGCAGCGGAGGACAGGACGCTGAAGCTTTCTTT. Translating it yields CSGGQDAEAFF. Filled out from reference TRBV29-1 and TRBJ1-1, the complete variable domain reads SAVISQKPSRDICQRGTSLTIQCQVDSQVTMMFWYRQQPGQSLTLIATANQGSEATYESGFVIDKFPISRPNLTFSTLTVSNMSPEDSSIYLCSGGQDAEAFFGQGTRLTVV.

In DNA form, the CDR3 reads TGCAGTGCTCTGCAACAGGGAAGGGCAAGCTACGAGCAGTACTTC. As protein: CSALQQGRASYEQYF. The chain links TRBV20-1 to TRBJ2-7; a possible D gene is TRBD1 (6 bases). Germline CDR1 is DFQATT and CDR2 is SNEGSKA (reference sequence). This CDR3 spans 15 amino acids. The V end was cut by 5 bases, the J end by 3 bases, with 20 bases between.

This clonotype was recorded many times. The V gene is TRBV7-2, the J gene TRBJ2-5; 10 nucleotides match TRBD2. This CDR3 comprises 17 residues. V was pared by 7 bases and J by 2 bases, with 13 bases of the junction left unmatched. Germline CDR1 is SGHTA and CDR2 is FQGNSA. The CDR3 nucleotides read TGTGCCAGCACCCCGGGCACTAGCGGGACGGGGCAAGAGACCCAGTACTTC. It translates to CASTPGTSGTGQETQYF.

V gene TRBV10-3 combines with J gene TRBJ2-7, with 8 bases that match TRBD2. The CDR3 spans 15 residues. The V gene end was trimmed by 10 bases and the J gene end by 3 bases; junction bases not matched to a gene: 14. Germline CDR1 ENHRY, CDR2 SYGVKD. Written as DNA, the CDR3 is TGTGCCAGCCACCGGGAGGGGAACTATGGCTACGAGCAGTACTTC. It encodes CASHREGNYGYEQYF.

This clonotype was detected many times. The junction departs from the called germline gene at one end, perhaps through a read error. The rearrangement links TRBV7-7 to TRBJ2-5; 13 bases are a match to TRBD2. The CDR3 extends over 15 amino acids. Germline V gene data show CDR1 as SSHAT and CDR2 as FNYEAQ (reference sequence). CDR3 sequence (DNA): TGTGCTAGCAGCTCCGGACTAGCGGGGGAAGAGACCCAGTACTTC. This gives the protein CASSSGLAGEETQYF.

This clonotype was recorded only once. V and J are TRBV20-1 and TRBJ2-7, with 7 nucleotides matching TRBD2. Germline V gene sequence: CDR1 DFQATT, CDR2 SNEGSKA (reference sequence). The ends lost 4 bases at V and 5 bases at J; junction bases unmatched: 5. The CDR3 length is 12 residues. This chain's CDR3 is CSATTSVHEQYF. The CDR3 nucleotides read TGCAGTGCTACCACTAGCGTACACGAGCAGTACTTC.

This clonotype has a handful of counts. The rearrangement links TRBV11-1 to TRBJ2-7; D remains ambiguous. Germline V CDR1 and CDR2: SGHAT, FQDESV (reference sequence). The CDR3 is 12 amino acids. Trimming left V 3 bases short and J 4 bases short, with 7 bases between. The CDR3 is CASSLQPYEQYF. CDR3 bases: TGTGCCAGCAGCTTGCAGCCATACGAGCAGTACTTC.

V is TRBV15 and J is TRBJ2-5; 14 bases fit TRBD2. CDR1 and CDR2 from the germline V gene are LNHNV and YYDKDF (reference sequence). The length of the CDR3 is 18 residues. The junction had 9 bases not matched to a gene; V was cut back by 4 bases and J by 2 bases. The CDR3 nucleotides are TGTGCCACCAGCAAGGGACTAGCGGGGGCTAGCGGACAAGAGACCCAGTACTTC. It yields the protein CATSKGLAGASGQETQYF.

On this clonotype: The conserved closing phenylalanine or tryptophan is absent in this CDR3, likely reflecting a read error. V gene TRBV25-1 combines with J gene TRBJ2-7; 11 nucleotides line up with TRBD1. Germline-derived CDR1 and CDR2 are MGHDK and SYGVNS. This CDR3 has 16 residues. V lost 5 bases and J lost 3; bases outside the gene matches: 9. The CDR3 loop is CASSYWTGGDYYEQYL. The CDR3 bases are TGTGCCAGCAGTTACTGGACAGGGGGCGATTACTACGAGCAGTACCTC.

This clonotype was counted many times. The rearrangement uses TRBV5-5 and TRBJ1-6; D is unclear. V was pared by 0 bases and J by 5 bases, with 6 bases between. From germline, CDR1 is SGHKS and CDR2 YYEKEE (reference sequence). This CDR3 is 14 amino acids long. The CDR3 spells CASSLGENNSPLHF. CDR3 bases: TGTGCCAGCAGCTTGGGCGAGAATAATTCACCCCTCCACTTT.

This clonotype has at least ten counts. The rearrangement links TRBV10-3 to TRBJ2-7; perhaps TRBD2 as D (5 bases). Per the germline V gene, CDR1 is ENHRY and CDR2 is SYGVKD. This CDR3 is 13 amino acids long. The V end lost 8 bases, the J end lost 2 bases, and 13 bases lay between the germline ends. CDR3: CAISDWGTYEQYF. The CDR3, as DNA: TGTGCCATCTCGGACTGGGGTACCTACGAGCAGTACTTC.

The table lists this clonotype with many counts. The V gene is TRBV2, the J gene TRBJ2-5, with D possibly matching TRBD2 (5 bases). V was clipped by 6 bases and J by 4 bases, with 12 bases between them. CDR1 SNHLY and CDR2 FYNNEI come from the germline V gene. The CDR3 length is 13 residues. CDR3 residues: CASRLRVGETQYF. CDR3 DNA sequence: TGTGCCAGCAGGTTGAGGGTGGGAGAGACCCAGTACTTC. The whole variable domain, filled in from reference TRBV2 and TRBJ2-5, reads EPEVTQTPSHQVTQMGQEVILRCVPISNHLYFYWYRQILGQKVEFLVSFYNNEISEKSEIFDDQFSVERPDGSNFTLKIRSTKLEDSAMYFCASRLRVGETQYFGPGTRLLVL.